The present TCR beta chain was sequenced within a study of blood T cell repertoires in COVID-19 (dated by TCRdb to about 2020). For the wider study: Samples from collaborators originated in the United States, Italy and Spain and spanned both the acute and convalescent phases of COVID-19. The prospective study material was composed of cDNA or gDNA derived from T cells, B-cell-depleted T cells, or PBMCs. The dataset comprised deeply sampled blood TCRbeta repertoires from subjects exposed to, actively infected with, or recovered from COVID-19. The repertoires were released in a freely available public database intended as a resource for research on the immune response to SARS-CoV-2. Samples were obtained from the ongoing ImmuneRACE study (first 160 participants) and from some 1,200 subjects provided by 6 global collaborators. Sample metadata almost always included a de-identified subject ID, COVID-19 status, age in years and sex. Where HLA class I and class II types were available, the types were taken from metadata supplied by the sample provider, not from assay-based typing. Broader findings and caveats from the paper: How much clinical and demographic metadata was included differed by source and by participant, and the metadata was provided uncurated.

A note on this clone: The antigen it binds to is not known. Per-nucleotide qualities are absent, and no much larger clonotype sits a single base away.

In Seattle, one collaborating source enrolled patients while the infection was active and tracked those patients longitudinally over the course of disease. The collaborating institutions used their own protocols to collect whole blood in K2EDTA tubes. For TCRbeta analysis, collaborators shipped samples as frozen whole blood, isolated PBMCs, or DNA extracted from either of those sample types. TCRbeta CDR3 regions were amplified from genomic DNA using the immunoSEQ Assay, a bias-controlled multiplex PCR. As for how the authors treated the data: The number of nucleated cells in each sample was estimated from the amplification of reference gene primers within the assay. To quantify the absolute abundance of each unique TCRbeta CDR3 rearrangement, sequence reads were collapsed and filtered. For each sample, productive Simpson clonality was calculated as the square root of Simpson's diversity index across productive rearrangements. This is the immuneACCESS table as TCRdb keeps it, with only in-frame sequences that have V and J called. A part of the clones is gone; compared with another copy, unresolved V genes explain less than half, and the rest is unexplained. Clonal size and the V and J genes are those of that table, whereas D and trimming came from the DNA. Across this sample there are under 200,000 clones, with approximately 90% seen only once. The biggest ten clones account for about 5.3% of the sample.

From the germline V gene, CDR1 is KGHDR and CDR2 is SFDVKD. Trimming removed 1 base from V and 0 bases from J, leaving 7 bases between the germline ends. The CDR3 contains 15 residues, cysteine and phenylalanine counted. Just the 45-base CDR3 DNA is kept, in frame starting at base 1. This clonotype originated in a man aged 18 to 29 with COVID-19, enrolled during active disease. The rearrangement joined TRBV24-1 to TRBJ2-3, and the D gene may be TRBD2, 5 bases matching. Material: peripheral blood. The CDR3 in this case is CATSDFRGSTDTQYF. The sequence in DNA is TGTGCCACCAGTGATTTTCGGGGTAGCACAGATACGCAGTATTTT.